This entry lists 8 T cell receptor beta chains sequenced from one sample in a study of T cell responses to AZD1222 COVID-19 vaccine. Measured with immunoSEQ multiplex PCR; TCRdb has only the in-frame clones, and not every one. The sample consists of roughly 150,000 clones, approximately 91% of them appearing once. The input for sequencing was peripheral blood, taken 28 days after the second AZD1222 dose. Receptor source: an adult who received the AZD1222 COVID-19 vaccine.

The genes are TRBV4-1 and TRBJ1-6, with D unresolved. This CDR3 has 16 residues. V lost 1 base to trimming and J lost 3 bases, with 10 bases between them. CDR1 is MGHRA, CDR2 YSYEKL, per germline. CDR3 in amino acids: CASSQGRAIYNSPLHF. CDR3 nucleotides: TGCGCCAGCAGCCAAGGACGAGCCATCTATAATTCACCCCTCCACTTT.

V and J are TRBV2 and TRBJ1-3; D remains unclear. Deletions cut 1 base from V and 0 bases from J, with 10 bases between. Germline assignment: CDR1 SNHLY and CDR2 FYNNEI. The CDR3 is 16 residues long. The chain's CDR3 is CASSEGTGRSGNTIYF. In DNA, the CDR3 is TGTGCCAGCAGTGAAGGCACCGGGCGCTCTGGAAACACCATATATTTT.

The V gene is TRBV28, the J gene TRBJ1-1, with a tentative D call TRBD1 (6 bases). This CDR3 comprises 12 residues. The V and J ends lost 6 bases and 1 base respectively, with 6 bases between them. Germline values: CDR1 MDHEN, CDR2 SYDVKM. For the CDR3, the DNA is TGTGCCAGCAGGACAGGGAACACTGAAGCTTTCTTT. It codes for CASRTGNTEAFF.

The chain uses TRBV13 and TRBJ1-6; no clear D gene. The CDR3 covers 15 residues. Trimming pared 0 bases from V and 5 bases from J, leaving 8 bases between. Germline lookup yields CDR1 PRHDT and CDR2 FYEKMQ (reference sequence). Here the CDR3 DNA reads TGTGCCAGCAGCTTAGGGGCAGTTCATAATTCACCCCTCCACTTT. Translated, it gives CASSLGAVHNSPLHF.

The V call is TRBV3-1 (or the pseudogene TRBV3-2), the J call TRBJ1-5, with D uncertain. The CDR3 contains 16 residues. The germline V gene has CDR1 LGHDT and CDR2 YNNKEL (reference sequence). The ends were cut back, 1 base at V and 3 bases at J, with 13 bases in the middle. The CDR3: CASSQGGSKTNQPQHF. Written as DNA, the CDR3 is TGTGCCAGCAGCCAAGGCGGCAGCAAGACCAATCAGCCCCAGCATTTT.

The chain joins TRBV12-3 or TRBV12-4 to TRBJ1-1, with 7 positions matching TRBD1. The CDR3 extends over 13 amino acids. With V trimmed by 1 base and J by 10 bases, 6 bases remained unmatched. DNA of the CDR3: TGTGCCAGCAGTTTAGGGACAGGATTGGTAGCTTTCTTT. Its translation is CASSLGTGLVAFF.

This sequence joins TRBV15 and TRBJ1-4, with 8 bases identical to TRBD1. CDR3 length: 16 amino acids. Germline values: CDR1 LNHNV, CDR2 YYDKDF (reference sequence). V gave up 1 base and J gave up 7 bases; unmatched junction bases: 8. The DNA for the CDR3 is TGTGCCACCAGCAGAGGCTGGACAGGGTTTGGTGAAAAACTGTTTTTT. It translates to CATSRGWTGFGEKLFF.

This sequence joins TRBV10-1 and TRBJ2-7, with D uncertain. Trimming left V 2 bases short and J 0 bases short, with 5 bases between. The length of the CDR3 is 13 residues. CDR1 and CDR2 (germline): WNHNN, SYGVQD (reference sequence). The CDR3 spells CASSEIGSYEQYF. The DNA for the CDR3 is TGCGCCAGCAGTGAGATCGGCTCCTACGAGCAGTACTTC.